This is a list of T cell receptor beta chains from one sample in a study of radiotherapy plus CTLA-4 blockade in lung cancer. Profiled with immunoSEQ multiplex PCR; TCRdb holds only in-frame clones, not every one. The sample has 50,000 to 65,000 clones; about 76% are singletons. The sample was peripheral blood, taken from a patient treated with radiotherapy plus ipilimumab. The receptors were sampled from a human donor with non-small cell lung cancer who had a complete response to radiotherapy plus ipilimumab. The CDR3 runs from the conserved cysteine through the conserved F or W. A D gene is named only where the DNA matches it firmly. Not every row has a clone size; where given, it reads once, few, many or a size class.

d_call: TRBD1
clone_size: -
v_call: TRBV15
j_call: TRBJ1-2
cdr3_aa: CATSRQVQGAGYGYTF
cdr3_nt: TGTGCCACCAGCAGACAGGTCCAGGGGGCGGGCTATGGCTACACCTTC

d_call: -
clone_size: few
v_call: TRBV4-3
j_call: TRBJ1-2
cdr3_aa: CASSQQVQRTEGYTF
cdr3_nt: TGCGCCAGCAGCCAGCAAGTACAGCGGACTGAGGGCTACACCTTC

d_call: -
clone_size: -
v_call: TRBV2
j_call: TRBJ1-5
cdr3_aa: CASSGGGISNQPQHF
cdr3_nt: TGTGCCAGCAGCGGGGGGGGTATCAGCAATCAGCCCCAGCATTTT

d_call: -
clone_size: -
v_call: TRBV30
j_call: TRBJ2-4
cdr3_aa: CALSGFGNIQYF
cdr3_nt: TGTGCCCTATCGGGGTTCGGAAACATTCAGTACTTC

d_call: -
clone_size: -
v_call: TRBV2
j_call: TRBJ1-1
cdr3_aa: CASSEGGGTEAFF
cdr3_nt: TGTGCCAGCAGTGAAGGGGGCGGCACTGAAGCTTTCTTT

d_call: TRBD2
clone_size: -
v_call: TRBV7-9
j_call: TRBJ2-4
cdr3_aa: CASSPRESGRAKNIQYF
cdr3_nt: TGTGCCAGCAGCCCAAGGGAAAGCGGGAGAGCCAAAAACATTCAGTACTTC

d_call: TRBD1
clone_size: -
v_call: TRBV27
j_call: TRBJ2-3
cdr3_aa: CASSYRSRDRGRSTDTQYF
cdr3_nt: TGTGCCAGCAGTTACCGCAGCCGGGACAGGGGGCGTAGCACAGATACGCAGTATTTT

d_call: -
clone_size: -
v_call: TRBV9
j_call: TRBJ2-7
cdr3_aa: CASSPATSSYEQYF
cdr3_nt: TGTGCCAGCAGCCCGGCGACTAGCTCCTACGAGCAGTACTTC

d_call: TRBD1
clone_size: -
v_call: TRBV2
j_call: TRBJ2-3
cdr3_aa: CATSTGGADTQYF
cdr3_nt: TGTGCCACCTCGACAGGGGGCGCAGATACGCAGTATTTT

d_call: TRBD1
clone_size: -
v_call: TRBV2
j_call: TRBJ2-5
cdr3_aa: CASSELGTVQETQYF
cdr3_nt: TGTGCCAGCAGTGAATTAGGGACAGTACAAGAGACCCAGTACTTC

d_call: -
clone_size: -
v_call: TRBV18
j_call: TRBJ1-2
cdr3_aa: CASSPQGADYGYTF
cdr3_nt: TGTGCCAGCTCGCCGCAGGGTGCGGACTATGGCTACACCTTC

d_call: TRBD2
clone_size: -
v_call: TRBV29-1
j_call: TRBJ2-1
cdr3_aa: CSVELAGVKRGDEQFF
cdr3_nt: TGCAGCGTTGAATTGGCGGGGGTTAAGCGAGGGGATGAGCAGTTCTTC

d_call: TRBD1
clone_size: -
v_call: TRBV15
j_call: TRBJ1-5
cdr3_aa: CATSRESRGNQPQHF
cdr3_nt: TGTGCCACCAGCAGAGAGAGCAGGGGGAATCAGCCCCAGCATTTT

d_call: TRBD1
clone_size: -
v_call: TRBV9
j_call: TRBJ2-3
cdr3_aa: CASSPSTGADTQYF
cdr3_nt: TGTGCCAGCAGTCCTTCAACAGGGGCGGATACGCAGTATTTT

d_call: -
clone_size: -
v_call: TRBV19
j_call: TRBJ1-1
cdr3_aa: CASRRGGRDTEAFF
cdr3_nt: TGTGCCAGCAGGCGGGGAGGTAGAGACACTGAAGCTTTCTTT

d_call: -
clone_size: few
v_call: TRBV7-9
j_call: TRBJ1-5
cdr3_aa: CASSLTVGPQHF
cdr3_nt: TGTGCCAGCAGCCTGACAGTAGGGCCCCAGCATTTT

d_call: TRBD2
clone_size: -
v_call: TRBV2
j_call: TRBJ2-3
cdr3_aa: CASSSQTSGVSTDTQYF
cdr3_nt: TGTGCCAGCAGTAGCCAGACTAGCGGGGTTAGCACAGATACGCAGTATTTT

d_call: -
clone_size: -
v_call: TRBV5-4
j_call: TRBJ1-1
cdr3_aa: CASSNPGGTEAFF
cdr3_nt: TGTGCCAGCAGCAACCCCGGGGGCACTGAAGCTTTCTTT

d_call: TRBD1
clone_size: -
v_call: TRBV5-1
j_call: TRBJ1-2
cdr3_aa: CASSLAGQGDYGYTF
cdr3_nt: TGCGCCAGCAGCTTGGCCGGACAGGGGGACTATGGCTACACCTTC

d_call: -
clone_size: -
v_call: TRBV11-3
j_call: TRBJ1-3
cdr3_aa: CASSLAGGSGNTIYF
cdr3_nt: TGTGCCAGCAGCTTAGCCGGGGGCTCTGGAAACACCATATATTTT

d_call: -
clone_size: -
v_call: TRBV5-8
j_call: TRBJ2-7
cdr3_aa: CASSARFSYEQYF
cdr3_nt: TGTGCCAGCAGCGCTCGGTTCTCCTACGAGCAGTACTTC

d_call: -
clone_size: -
v_call: TRBV9
j_call: TRBJ2-1
cdr3_aa: CASSVGARQGDEQFF
cdr3_nt: TGTGCCAGCAGCGTAGGTGCGCGCCAAGGGGATGAGCAGTTCTTC

d_call: -
clone_size: few
v_call: TRBV7-6
j_call: TRBJ1-1
cdr3_aa: CASSLAQGTEAFF
cdr3_nt: TGTGCCAGCAGCTTAGCGCAGGGAACTGAAGCTTTCTTT

d_call: -
clone_size: -
v_call: TRBV7-2
j_call: TRBJ1-2
cdr3_aa: CASSSRGTQKGYTF
cdr3_nt: TGTGCCAGCAGCTCCCGCGGAACTCAAAAGGGCTACACCTTC

d_call: TRBD1
clone_size: -
v_call: TRBV30
j_call: TRBJ2-3
cdr3_aa: CAWTAGQGIYQTSTDTQYF
cdr3_nt: TGTGCCTGGACTGCGGGACAGGGAATTTACCAAACTAGCACAGATACGCAGTATTTT

d_call: -
clone_size: -
v_call: TRBV27
j_call: TRBJ2-1
cdr3_aa: CASSLLVPHEQFF
cdr3_nt: TGTGCCAGCAGTTTACTAGTCCCCCATGAGCAGTTCTTC

d_call: TRBD2
clone_size: -
v_call: TRBV18
j_call: TRBJ2-1
cdr3_aa: CASSPDLAGPTYNEQFF
cdr3_nt: TGTGCCAGCTCACCGGATCTAGCGGGACCCACCTACAATGAGCAGTTCTTC

d_call: TRBD2
clone_size: -
v_call: TRBV6-5
j_call: TRBJ2-3
cdr3_aa: CASSIEAGVTDTQYF
cdr3_nt: TGTGCCAGCAGTATCGAGGCGGGGGTAACAGATACGCAGTATTTT

d_call: -
clone_size: -
v_call: TRBV13
j_call: TRBJ1-2
cdr3_aa: CASSLGGWSGYTF
cdr3_nt: TGTGCCAGCAGCTTAGGCGGGTGGAGTGGCTACACCTTC

d_call: TRBD1
clone_size: few
v_call: TRBV5-6
j_call: TRBJ2-7
cdr3_aa: CASSWTGPSYEQYF
cdr3_nt: TGTGCCAGCAGCTGGACAGGGCCCTCCTACGAGCAGTACTTC

d_call: -
clone_size: few
v_call: TRBV2
j_call: TRBJ2-2
cdr3_aa: CASSEEVRGTGELFF
cdr3_nt: TGTGCCAGCAGTGAAGAGGTTAGAGGTACCGGGGAGCTGTTTTTT

d_call: TRBD2
clone_size: -
v_call: TRBV9
j_call: TRBJ2-1
cdr3_aa: CASRAGDGWSEQFF
cdr3_nt: TGTGCCAGCAGAGCGGGAGACGGTTGGAGTGAGCAGTTCTTC

d_call: -
clone_size: -
v_call: TRBV27
j_call: TRBJ2-7
cdr3_aa: CASSLSKITTYLREQYF
cdr3_nt: TGTGCCAGCAGCTTATCGAAAATCACTACATACCTACGGGAGCAGTACTTC

d_call: -
clone_size: few
v_call: TRBV14
j_call: TRBJ2-7
cdr3_aa: CASSQGLGRFYEQYF
cdr3_nt: TGTGCCAGCAGCCAAGGGTTAGGCAGGTTCTACGAGCAGTACTTC

d_call: TRBD1
clone_size: -
v_call: TRBV18
j_call: TRBJ2-1
cdr3_aa: CASSPNRGNEQFF
cdr3_nt: TGTGCCAGCTCGCCGAACAGGGGCAATGAGCAGTTCTTC

d_call: TRBD1
clone_size: -
v_call: TRBV5-4
j_call: TRBJ1-1
cdr3_aa: CASSPQGAREAFF
cdr3_nt: TGTGCCAGCAGCCCTCAGGGGGCGCGTGAAGCTTTCTTT

d_call: -
clone_size: -
v_call: TRBV11-3
j_call: TRBJ2-3
cdr3_aa: CASRRDRTDTQYF
cdr3_nt: TGTGCCAGCAGGCGGGACCGCACAGATACGCAGTATTTT

d_call: TRBD2
clone_size: -
v_call: TRBV5-6
j_call: TRBJ2-3
cdr3_aa: CASRSTGTSPTDTQYF
cdr3_nt: TGTGCCAGCAGGTCCACCGGGACTAGCCCCACAGATACGCAGTATTTT

d_call: -
clone_size: -
v_call: TRBV10-2
j_call: TRBJ1-4
cdr3_aa: CASSEIGGEDEKLFF
cdr3_nt: TGCGCCAGCAGTGAGATAGGGGGGGAGGATGAAAAACTGTTTTTT

d_call: -
clone_size: -
v_call: TRBV9
j_call: TRBJ2-1
cdr3_aa: CASSVPHHNEQFF
cdr3_nt: TGTGCCAGCAGCGTCCCCCATCACAATGAGCAGTTCTTC

d_call: -
clone_size: -
v_call: TRBV19
j_call: TRBJ1-1
cdr3_aa: CASSQGTNLNTEAFF
cdr3_nt: TGTGCCAGTAGTCAAGGGACAAACCTGAACACTGAAGCTTTCTTT

d_call: TRBD1
clone_size: -
v_call: TRBV7-2
j_call: TRBJ1-5
cdr3_aa: CASSLGATGGLGQPQHF
cdr3_nt: TGTGCCAGCAGCTTAGGGGCTACAGGGGGCTTAGGGCAGCCCCAGCATTTT

d_call: -
clone_size: few
v_call: TRBV5-1
j_call: TRBJ2-2
cdr3_aa: CASRLSVGSGELFF
cdr3_nt: TGCGCCAGCAGATTATCAGTTGGGAGCGGGGAGCTGTTTTTT